This T cell receptor beta chain was recorded in a study of blood T cell repertoires in COVID-19. Authors' analysis steps: Estimates of nucleated cell counts were drawn from the amplification of reference gene primers. TCRdb's table, derived via immunoSEQ multiplex PCR, lists solely in-frame clones and lacks some. That table gives V, J and clone size, and the DNA gave D and trimming. The data show 140,000 or so clones, approximately 86% seen once. The germline CDR1 and CDR2 sequences are WSHSY and SAAADI. This CDR3 is built from 13 residues. V dropped 4 bases and J dropped 6 bases, with 11 bases sitting between them.

The gene calls are TRBV10-2 and TRBJ2-3, with D perhaps matching TRBD1 (5 bases). What was sequenced was peripheral blood. This sequence was found in a woman in her 50s with acute or convalescent COVID-19. Here the CDR3 DNA reads TGCGCCAGCAGTGTTCAGGGTCCGGATACGCAGTATTTT. It translates to CASSVQGPDTQYF.